This is a list of T cell receptor beta chains from one sample in a study of cytomegalovirus exposure and HLA in healthy donors. TCRdb's table, derived via immunoSEQ multiplex PCR, lists solely in-frame clones and lacks some. The table shows 140,000 to 150,000 clones, with roughly 85% occurring only once. Source material: PBMCs. The source is a woman aged 25 to 45 in good health and CMV-seronegative. Each CDR3 is given with its conserved first and last residue. A D gene is named only where the DNA matches it firmly. Size is omitted from some rows. Given values are once, few, many or a class for expanded clones.

v_gene	d_gene	j_gene	abundance	CDR3nt	CDR3aa
TRBV7-2	-	TRBJ1-1	-	TGTGCCAGCAGGGCTACCCAGGGTCTCACTGAAGCTTTCTTT	CASRATQGLTEAFF
TRBV27	-	TRBJ1-5	-	TGTGCCAGCAGTTCCCTTAGCAATCAGCCCCAGCATTTT	CASSSLSNQPQHF
TRBV2	TRBD1	TRBJ1-2	-	TGTGCCAGCAGTCGGGACAGTTTCTATGGCTACACCTTC	CASSRDSFYGYTF
TRBV9	TRBD2	TRBJ2-2	-	TGTGCCAGCAGCGTATCCTTGCGGGGGTACACCGGGGAGCTGTTTTTT	CASSVSLRGYTGELFF
TRBV6-1	TRBD1	TRBJ2-7	-	TGTGCCAGCAGTGAGGTGGGGACAGGGGAAATCTACGAGCAGTACTTC	CASSEVGTGEIYEQYF
TRBV9	-	TRBJ1-3	-	TGTGCCAGCAGCCCAACGCATGACAGGACGTCGGGAAACACCATATATTTT	CASSPTHDRTSGNTIYF
TRBV7-9	-	TRBJ2-7	-	TGTGCCAGCAGCTTAGCGGGGGGGCGTGAAGCTGGGCAGTACTTC	CASSLAGGREAGQYF
TRBV5-1	TRBD1	TRBJ1-2	-	TGCGCCAGCAGCTCCGGACAGGGGGCTCACTATGGCTACACCTTC	CASSSGQGAHYGYTF
TRBV6-1	-	TRBJ2-7	few	TGTGCCAGCAGGTGGGGGGTCGATTACGAGCAGTACTTC	CASRWGVDYEQYF
TRBV28	-	TRBJ1-1	-	TGTGCCAGCAGTTTGGGCAGCTTGAACACTGAAGCTTTCTTT	CASSLGSLNTEAFF
TRBV10-1	-	TRBJ1-1	few	TGCGCCAGCAGCGAGGGAGCGTGGGCTGAAGCTTTCTTT	CASSEGAWAEAFF
TRBV4-1	TRBD1	TRBJ2-4	-	TGCGCCAGCAGCAACCCGGGACAGGGACCTAGAAACATTCAGTACTTC	CASSNPGQGPRNIQYF
TRBV6-1	-	TRBJ1-2	-	TGTGCCAGCAGTGAGTCTAAAAGCTATGGCTACACCTTC	CASSESKSYGYTF
TRBV7-8	TRBD2	TRBJ2-2	-	TGTGCCAGCAGCTTACTAACTAGCGGCGAGCTGTTTTTT	CASSLLTSGELFF
TRBV6-1	TRBD1	TRBJ1-1	-	TGTGCCAGCAGTGAAGAGGCGGGACAGTCCCCGGCGGACACTGAAGCTTTCTTT	CASSEEAGQSPADTEAFF
TRBV7-9	TRBD1	TRBJ2-7	-	TGTGCCAGCAGCTTATACCGGGACAGGGTGGTAAAGTGGTCCTACGAGCAGTACTTC	CASSLYRDRVVKWSYEQYF
TRBV5-4	TRBD1	TRBJ1-1	-	TGTGCCAGCAGCTGGACAGGAAGGAACACTGAAGCTTTCTTT	CASSWTGRNTEAFF
TRBV27	TRBD1	TRBJ1-1	-	TGTGCCAGCCGAAGAGGGACAGGGGCGGTGAACACTGAAGCTTTCTTT	CASRRGTGAVNTEAFF
TRBV28	-	TRBJ2-7	-	TGTGCCAGCTCAGTTGGGAGCCTGATTGAGCAGTACTTC	CASSVGSLIEQYF
TRBV30	-	TRBJ1-2	once	TGTGCCTGGAGCCTTACCCGAGGCTATGGCTACACCTTC	CAWSLTRGYGYTF
TRBV9	-	TRBJ2-5	-	TGTGCCAGCAGCGTAGTCACGGGCGGGGCTCAAGAGACCCAGTACTTC	CASSVVTGGAQETQYF
TRBV6-5	-	TRBJ2-3	-	TGTGCCAGCAGTACCACGGGACTGAACACAGATACGCAGTATTTT	CASSTTGLNTDTQYF
TRBV18	-	TRBJ1-1	-	TGTGCCAGCTCACCCTATGACAGGAACACTGAAGCTTTCTTT	CASSPYDRNTEAFF
TRBV4-1	TRBD1	TRBJ1-1	-	TGCGCCAGCAGCCATGGACAGGGGTCGGCTGAAGCTTTCTTT	CASSHGQGSAEAFF
TRBV27	-	TRBJ1-1	few	TGTGCCAGCAGTTTATCAGGAGGGAACACTGAAGCTTTCTTT	CASSLSGGNTEAFF
TRBV6-1	-	TRBJ1-4	-	TGTGCCAGCAGCCTGGCAGGGTTCGCTAATGAAAAACTGTTTTTT	CASSLAGFANEKLFF
TRBV4-1	-	TRBJ2-1	-	TGCGCCAGCAGCCTAGGTCCAGGGATAAATGAGCAGTTCTTC	CASSLGPGINEQFF
TRBV10-3	TRBD1	TRBJ2-5	-	TGTGCCATCAGTGGGACAGGGCGGGTGGAGACCCAGTACTTC	CAISGTGRVETQYF
TRBV19	TRBD1	TRBJ2-5	-	TGTGCCAGTAGTATATCGCGAATACAGGGGGAAGAGACCCAGTACTTC	CASSISRIQGEETQYF
TRBV9	-	TRBJ1-1	-	TGTGCCAGCAGCCAGGGAGGCGGCACTGAAGCTTTCTTT	CASSQGGGTEAFF
TRBV7-6	-	TRBJ1-1	few	TGTGCCAGCAGCTTAGAGGCAGGGTTGAACACTGAAGCTTTCTTT	CASSLEAGLNTEAFF
TRBV9	-	TRBJ1-2	few	TGTGCCAGCAGCGAGACGGCGGTAAACTATGGCTACACCTTC	CASSETAVNYGYTF
TRBV6-5	TRBD1	TRBJ2-7	-	TGTGCCAGCAGTTACGGGACAGGGGAGGACGAGCAGTACTTC	CASSYGTGEDEQYF
TRBV19	-	TRBJ2-1	-	TGTGCTACTAAACAAGGCTCCTACAATGAGCAGTTCTTC	CATKQGSYNEQFF
TRBV11-2	TRBD1	TRBJ1-1	-	TGTGCCAGCAGCTTTGGACAGGGGGGGGACACTGAAGCTTTCTTT	CASSFGQGGDTEAFF
TRBV5-1	TRBD2	TRBJ2-1	-	TGCGCCAGCAGCTTGGTGGGCGGGGGGGCCTACAATGAGCAGTTCTTC	CASSLVGGGAYNEQFF
TRBV7-9	-	TRBJ2-1	-	TGTGCCAGCAGCTTAATTGTCGCAGGGGAGCAGTTCTTC	CASSLIVAGEQFF
TRBV5-4	TRBD1	TRBJ1-2	few	TGTGCCAGCAGCCCGGACAGGGGTTCATATGGCTACACCTTC	CASSPDRGSYGYTF
TRBV5-1	TRBD2	TRBJ2-1	-	TGCGCCAGCAGCTTGTCGGGGGGTGAGCAGTTCTTC	CASSLSGGEQFF
TRBV5-6	-	TRBJ2-7	-	TGTGCCAGCAGCTTGCCCTTGAGGGCGGAGCAGTACTTC	CASSLPLRAEQYF
TRBV6-4	-	TRBJ2-2	-	TGTGCCAGCCGGACAGAAAAGAACACCGGGGAGCTGTTTTTT	CASRTEKNTGELFF
TRBV2	TRBD1	TRBJ2-1	-	TGTGCCAGCAGTGGGGTCGACAGGGCCGGTGAGCAGTTCTTC	CASSGVDRAGEQFF
TRBV27	TRBD1	TRBJ1-1	-	TGTGCCAGCAGTTTAACAGGGGGCACTGAAGCTTTCTTT	CASSLTGGTEAFF
TRBV2	-	TRBJ2-5	-	TGTGCCAGCGGCTCGGCGGGCAAGACCCAGTACTTC	CASGSAGKTQYF
TRBV2	-	TRBJ1-5	-	TGTGCCAGCAGTGGTGACAGGATCGGCAATCAGCCCCAGCATTTT	CASSGDRIGNQPQHF
TRBV29-1	TRBD1	TRBJ1-2	-	TGCAGCGTTTTAACGGACAGGGGTGGTGGCTACACCTTC	CSVLTDRGGGYTF
TRBV2	TRBD2	TRBJ2-1	-	TGTGCCAGCAGTGAAGAGACTAGCGATCTGGGAAATGAGCAGTTCTTC	CASSEETSDLGNEQFF
TRBV9	-	TRBJ1-1	-	TGTGCCAGCAGCTCCTTGAGGCAGCTGAACACTGAAGCTTTCTTT	CASSSLRQLNTEAFF
TRBV7-9	TRBD2	TRBJ2-5	-	TGTGCCAGCAGTCGGGCGGGGGGGGACCAAGAGACCCAGTACTTC	CASSRAGGDQETQYF
TRBV5-4	TRBD1	TRBJ2-1	-	TGTGCCAGCAGCATTTCTTTGACAGGGGCCAGCTACAATGAGCAGTTCTTC	CASSISLTGASYNEQFF
TRBV5-1	-	TRBJ2-2	-	TGCGCCAGCAGCGTTCAGGGAACCGGGGAGCTGTTTTTT	CASSVQGTGELFF
TRBV10-3	-	TRBJ2-1	once	TGTGCCATCAGCGATACCGGTGAGCAGTTCTTC	CAISDTGEQFF
TRBV6-5	-	TRBJ2-3	-	TGTGCCAGCAGGGCAGGGACAGATACGCAGTATTTT	CASRAGTDTQYF
TRBV2	TRBD1	TRBJ1-2	-	TGTGCCAGCAGTGCAGGGGGCCAATTTCTCAACTATGGCTACACCTTC	CASSAGGQFLNYGYTF
TRBV18	-	TRBJ2-5	-	TGTGCCAGCTCACGACAGCAAGAGACCCAGTACTTC	CASSRQQETQYF
TRBV2	-	TRBJ1-1	-	TGTGCCAGCAGCCTTGGGGGGGACACTGAAGCTTTCTTT	CASSLGGDTEAFF